This record covers a single T cell receptor beta chain. The data derive from a study of blood T cell repertoires in COVID-19. Study background: Acute and convalescent COVID-19 specimens originated in the United States, Italy and Spain. In each case, the material was cDNA or gDNA derived from T cells, B-cell-depleted T cells, or PBMCs.

Repertoires were generated with immunoSEQ multiplex PCR, while TCRdb's copy carries only in-frame clones and drops some. The sample includes some 100,000 clones, around 87% of them seen just once. This TCR was recovered from a young woman with acute or convalescent COVID-19. The sequenced sample was peripheral blood.

For the CDR3, the DNA is TGTGCCAGTAGTACCTATGGAGGAAATTCACCCCTCCACTTT. Its translation is CASSTYGGNSPLHF. This chain connects TRBV19 to TRBJ1-6; D not certain. V lost 4 bases, J lost 7 bases, and 11 bases lay in between. Germline V gene sequence: CDR1 LNHDA, CDR2 SQIVND (reference sequence). The CDR3 consists of 14 residues.